In this sample, the clone carrying this T cell receptor beta chain turned up a few times. No antigen is known for it. TCRdb fed the reads into MiXCR, producing one record per CDR3 protein. The sample shows hundreds of thousands of distinct CDR3 sequences, approximately 34% of them seen only once. The data derive from a study of T cell repertoires in cytomegalovirus infection. Study details: Matching HLA type, along with CMV infection, was indicated by public TCR beta signatures.

Study-wide points: Clonotypes of TCR beta that were HLA-C-restricted and CMV-specific dominated the ex vivo response. Summed frequency of public TCR beta families distinguished CMV carriers with the relevant HLA.

The germline V and J ends were trimmed by 4 bases and 5 bases, with 17 bases remaining between them. Germline-derived CDR1 and CDR2 are SGHTA and FQGTGA. This CDR3 spans 15 amino acids. This chain links TRBV7-3 with TRBJ1-1, with D tentatively TRBD1 (5 bases). The receptor comes from a human donor in good health (CMV status not recorded). Some clones in this sample may be carry-over from other donors' samples. The material sequenced was PBMCs. As DNA, the CDR3 is TGTGCCAGCAGCTCCGCGGGGAGGGGAAGGACTGAAGCTTTCTTT. Translation: CASSSAGRGRTEAFF.